The 16 T cell receptor beta chains below all came from one sample that was sequenced in a study of T cell responses to AZD1222 COVID-19 vaccine. The data were produced by immunoSEQ multiplex PCR, yet TCRdb's version contains in-frame clones alone and is incomplete. The data hold some 120,000 clones, with about 94% observed a single time. Sequencing was performed on peripheral blood, taken on day 0 of AZD1222 vaccination. These receptors were taken from an adult in good health.

The gene calls are TRBV5-1 and TRBJ1-2; possible D gene TRBD1, 5 bases. CDR3 length: 14 residues. Trimming took off 0 bases at V and 3 bases at J, with 9 bases between the two ends. CDR1 is SGHRS, CDR2 YFSETQ, per germline. The CDR3 nucleotides are TGCGCCAGCAGCTTGGCCGGGACGGACTATGGCTACACCTTC. Its protein is CASSLAGTDYGYTF.

J is TRBJ1-1 and V is TRBV6-5, with D possibly being TRBD1 (5 bases). The CDR3 consists of 15 residues. Germline CDR1 reads MNHEY; CDR2 reads SVGAGI. Trimming took off 6 bases at V and 4 bases at J, with 18 bases between the two ends. The CDR3: CASSSPEGRGTEAFF. Written as DNA, the CDR3 is TGTGCCAGCAGCTCGCCAGAGGGGCGAGGCACTGAAGCTTTCTTT.

The DNA of the CDR3 is TGTGCCATCAGTGAGTCGATAGGAGGGAACACCGGGGAGCTGTTTTTT. This sequence encodes CAISESIGGNTGELFF. The chain couples TRBV10-3 to TRBJ2-2; possible D gene TRBD2, 5 bases. Germline-derived CDR1 and CDR2 are ENHRY and SYGVKD. The V end lost 0 bases, the J end lost 1 base, and 9 bases lay between the germline ends. The CDR3 contains 16 residues.

This rearrangement joins TRBV7-9 to TRBJ2-5; D may be TRBD1 (7 bases). The CDR3 runs to 14 residues. Germline CDR1 and CDR2: SEHNR and FQNEAQ (reference sequence). With 1 base removed from V and 6 bases from J, the gap between germline ends came to 12 bases. This CDR3 reads CASSLGTGGKTQYF. For the CDR3, the DNA is TGTGCCAGCAGCTTAGGGACAGGAGGGAAGACCCAGTACTTC.

The V call is TRBV21-1, the J call TRBJ1-1. TRBV21-1 constitutes a pseudogene. The length of the CDR3 is 17 residues. The CDR3, as DNA: TGTGCCAGCAGCAAAGACGTGGGTTCGGTCGGGGATTTTGAAGCTTTCTTT. This sequence encodes CASSKDVGSVGDFEAFF.

The gene calls are TRBV19 and TRBJ2-6; tentatively, D is TRBD1 (5 bases). There are 19 residues in the CDR3. CDR1 and CDR2 (germline): LNHDA, SQIVND (reference sequence). V was pared by 5 bases and J by 1 base, with 21 bases between. The CDR3 spells CASSSSRVSLRSGANVLTF. The CDR3 DNA reads TGTGCCAGTAGTTCCTCCAGGGTTTCCTTACGGTCTGGGGCCAACGTCCTGACTTTC. Based on the CDR3 plus reference TRBV19 and TRBJ2-6, the full variable domain is DGGITQSPKYLFRKEGQNVTLSCEQNLNHDAMYWYRQDPGQGLRLIYYSQIVNDFQKGDIAEGYSVSREKKESFPLTVTSAQKNPTAFYLCASSSSRVSLRSGANVLTFGAGSRLTVL.

The V and J genes are TRBV6-5 and TRBJ1-2; 7 nucleotides match TRBD1. V gave up 6 bases and J gave up 8 bases; unmatched junction bases: 9. Germline-derived CDR1 and CDR2 are MNHEY and SVGAGI. The CDR3 has 13 amino acids. This CDR3 reads CASRTGQIGGYTF. The CDR3 DNA follows: TGTGCCAGCAGAACGGGACAGATCGGGGGCTACACCTTC.

V is TRBV7-8 and J is TRBJ2-5; 9 bases fit TRBD1. The CDR3 sequence is 16 residues long. Trimming cost V 5 bases and J 5 bases; bases outside gene matches: 12. Germline loops: CDR1 SGHVS, CDR2 FQNEAQ. CDR3 DNA sequence: TGTGCCAGCAGCCCGATAAACAGGGGGCGGAGGGAGACCCAGTACTTC. Protein: CASSPINRGRRETQYF.

The CDR3 coding sequence is TGTGCCAGCAGCTTACAGGGGGTTAGCAATCAGCCCCAGCATTTT. It yields the protein CASSLQGVSNQPQHF. The chain joins TRBV7-2 to TRBJ1-5; TRBD1 agrees at 7 bases. V trimming: 2 bases; J trimming: 0 bases; junction bases outside the gene matches: 1. This CDR3 comprises 15 residues. Looked up from germline, CDR1 is SGHTA and CDR2 is FQGNSA.

This chain uses TRBV19 with TRBJ2-3; 9 nucleotides agree with TRBD2. Germline trimming cut 6 bases from V and 2 bases from J; bases unmatched to any gene: 6. The CDR3 has 15 amino acids. Looked up from germline, CDR1 is LNHDA and CDR2 is SQIVND (reference sequence). For the CDR3, the DNA is TGTGCCAGTAGCGGACTAGCGTTACACACAGATACGCAGTATTTT. Protein product: CASSGLALHTDTQYF.

The gene calls are TRBV7-8 and TRBJ1-1; D gene ambiguous. CDR1 is SGHVS, CDR2 FQNEAQ, per germline. This CDR3 has 13 amino acids. Trimming removed 1 base at V and 3 bases at J, with 6 bases between. The CDR3 here is CASSLGSYTEAFF. In nucleotides, the CDR3 is TGTGCCAGCAGCTTAGGATCCTACACTGAAGCTTTCTTT.

This sequence joins TRBV4-2 and TRBJ1-6, with D uncertain. V was shortened by 1 base and J by 5 bases, with 9 bases between the two germline ends. Germline V lookup: CDR1 LGHNA, CDR2 YNFKEQ. The CDR3 is 15 residues long. The DNA for the CDR3 is TGTGCCAGCAGCCAAGGGACGGGGAATAATTCACCCCTCCACTTT. This sequence encodes CASSQGTGNNSPLHF.

The CDR3 nucleotides are TGCGCCAGCAGCTCTACCCCGGGCGGGGGCTATGGCTACACCTTC. This encodes CASSSTPGGGYGYTF. The chain combines TRBV5-1 with TRBJ1-2; possible D gene TRBD1, 5 bases. CDR3 length equals 15 residues. CDR1 is SGHRS and CDR2 is YFSETQ in the germline V gene. The V gene lost 3 bases and the J gene lost 4 bases, with 16 bases spanning the gap. Filled out from reference TRBV5-1 and TRBJ1-2, the complete variable domain reads KAGVTQTPRYLIKTRGQQVTLSCSPISGHRSVSWYQQTPGQGLQFLFEYFSETQRNKGNFPGRFSGRQFSNSRSEMNVSTLELGDSALYLCASSSTPGGGYGYTFGSGTRLTVV.

Written as DNA, the CDR3 is TGTGCCAGCAGCCAAACCAAGAACCATGAGCAGTTCTTC. Translating gives CASSQTKNHEQFF. The gene calls are TRBV7-9 and TRBJ2-1; D is ambiguous. CDR1 is SEHNR and CDR2 is FQNEAQ in the germline V gene (reference sequence). Trimming removed 5 bases from V and 8 bases from J, with 13 bases in between. The CDR3 sequence is 13 residues long.

This clone was counted once. DNA of the CDR3: TGTGCCAGCAGCCTAAACTCCAACGGGATCGGTAATGAAAAACTGTTTTTT. Its translation is CASSLNSNGIGNEKLFF. This sequence joins TRBV7-9 and TRBJ1-4, with D hard to call. Germline-derived CDR1 and CDR2 are SEHNR and FQNEAQ (reference sequence). This CDR3 is built from 17 residues. Trimming cost V 5 bases and J 4 bases, with 20 bases left between them.

The chain is built from TRBV7-9 and TRBJ1-2; TRBD1 might be the D (6 bases). CDR1 is SEHNR, CDR2 FQNEAQ, per germline (reference sequence). This CDR3 is built from 14 residues. Trimming shortened V by 2 bases and J by 4 bases, and 11 bases separated the two germline ends. Here the CDR3 DNA reads TGTGCCAGCAGCTTATCGGCAGGGGCCTATGGCTACACCTTC. It codes for CASSLSAGAYGYTF.